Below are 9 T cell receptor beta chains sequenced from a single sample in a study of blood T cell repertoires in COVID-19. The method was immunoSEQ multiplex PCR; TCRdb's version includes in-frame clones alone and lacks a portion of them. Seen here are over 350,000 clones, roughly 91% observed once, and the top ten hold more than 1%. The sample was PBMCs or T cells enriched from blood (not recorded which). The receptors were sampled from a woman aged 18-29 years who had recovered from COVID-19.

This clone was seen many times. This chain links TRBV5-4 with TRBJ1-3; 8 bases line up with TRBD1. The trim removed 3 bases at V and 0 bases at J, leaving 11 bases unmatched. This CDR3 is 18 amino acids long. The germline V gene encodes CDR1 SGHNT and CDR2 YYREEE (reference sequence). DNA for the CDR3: TGTGCCAGCAGCTCCGACAGGGGTATCTCTCTCTCTGGAAACACCATATATTTT. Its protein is CASSSDRGISLSGNTIYF.

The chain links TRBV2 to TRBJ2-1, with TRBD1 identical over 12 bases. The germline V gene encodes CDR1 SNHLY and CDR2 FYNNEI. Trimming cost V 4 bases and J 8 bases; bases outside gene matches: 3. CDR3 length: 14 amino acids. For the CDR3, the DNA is TGTGCCAGCAGTGCGGGGACAGGGGGCTATGAGCAGTTCTTC. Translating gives CASSAGTGGYEQFF.

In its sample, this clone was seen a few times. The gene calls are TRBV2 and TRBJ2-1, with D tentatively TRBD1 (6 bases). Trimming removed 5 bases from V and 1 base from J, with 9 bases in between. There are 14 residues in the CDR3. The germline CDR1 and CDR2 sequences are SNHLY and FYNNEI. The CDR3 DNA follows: TGTGCCAGCAGTCCTGACAGGTCCTACAATGAGCAGTTCTTC. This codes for CASSPDRSYNEQFF.

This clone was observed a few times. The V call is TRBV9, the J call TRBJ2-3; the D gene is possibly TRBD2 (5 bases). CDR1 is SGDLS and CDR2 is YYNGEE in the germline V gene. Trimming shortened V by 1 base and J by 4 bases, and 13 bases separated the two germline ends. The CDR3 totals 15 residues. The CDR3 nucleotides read TGTGCCAGCAGCGTAATGGGTGAGAGGGCAGATACGCAGTATTTT. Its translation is CASSVMGERADTQYF. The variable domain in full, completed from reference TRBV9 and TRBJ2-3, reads DSGVTQTPKHLITATGQRVTLRCSPRSGDLSVYWYQQSLDQGLQFLIQYYNGEERAKGNILERFSAQQFPDLHSELNLSSLELGDSALYFCASSVMGERADTQYFGPGTRLTVL.

CDR3 protein: CSASEVDYEQYF. In DNA form, the CDR3 reads TGCAGTGCTAGTGAGGTAGACTACGAGCAGTACTTC. The chain carries TRBV20-1 and TRBJ2-7; D is unclear. The V gene's germline CDR1 is DFQATT and CDR2 SNEGSKA (reference sequence). This CDR3 has 12 amino acids. The V end was cut by 3 bases, the J end by 3 bases, with 9 bases between.

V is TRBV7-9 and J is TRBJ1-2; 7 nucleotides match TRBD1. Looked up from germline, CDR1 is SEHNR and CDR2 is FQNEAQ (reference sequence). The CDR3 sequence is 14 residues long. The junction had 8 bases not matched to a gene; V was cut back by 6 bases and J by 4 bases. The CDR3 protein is CASSSSGTAYGYTF. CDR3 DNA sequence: TGTGCCAGCAGTTCCTCTGGGACAGCCTATGGCTACACCTTC.

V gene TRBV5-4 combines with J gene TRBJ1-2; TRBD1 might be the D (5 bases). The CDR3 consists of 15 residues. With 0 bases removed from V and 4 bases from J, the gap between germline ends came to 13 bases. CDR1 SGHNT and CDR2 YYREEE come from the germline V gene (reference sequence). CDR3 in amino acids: CASSLGLGGSYGYTF. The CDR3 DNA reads TGTGCCAGCAGCTTGGGTTTGGGGGGGTCCTATGGCTACACCTTC.

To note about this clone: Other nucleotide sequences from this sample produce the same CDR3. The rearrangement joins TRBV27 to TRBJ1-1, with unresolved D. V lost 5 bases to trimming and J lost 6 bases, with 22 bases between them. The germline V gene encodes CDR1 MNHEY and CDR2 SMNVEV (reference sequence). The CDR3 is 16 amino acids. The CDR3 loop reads CASSTKAGWAGAEAFF. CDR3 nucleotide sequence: TGTGCCAGCAGTACAAAAGCAGGCTGGGCGGGCGCTGAAGCTTTCTTT.

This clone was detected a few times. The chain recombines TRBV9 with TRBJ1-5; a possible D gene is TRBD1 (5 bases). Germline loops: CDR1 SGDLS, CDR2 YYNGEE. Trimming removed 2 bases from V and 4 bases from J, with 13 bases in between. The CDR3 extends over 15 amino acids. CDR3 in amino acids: CASSVSPGENQPQHF. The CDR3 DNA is TGTGCCAGCAGCGTGAGCCCGGGGGAAAATCAGCCCCAGCATTTT.